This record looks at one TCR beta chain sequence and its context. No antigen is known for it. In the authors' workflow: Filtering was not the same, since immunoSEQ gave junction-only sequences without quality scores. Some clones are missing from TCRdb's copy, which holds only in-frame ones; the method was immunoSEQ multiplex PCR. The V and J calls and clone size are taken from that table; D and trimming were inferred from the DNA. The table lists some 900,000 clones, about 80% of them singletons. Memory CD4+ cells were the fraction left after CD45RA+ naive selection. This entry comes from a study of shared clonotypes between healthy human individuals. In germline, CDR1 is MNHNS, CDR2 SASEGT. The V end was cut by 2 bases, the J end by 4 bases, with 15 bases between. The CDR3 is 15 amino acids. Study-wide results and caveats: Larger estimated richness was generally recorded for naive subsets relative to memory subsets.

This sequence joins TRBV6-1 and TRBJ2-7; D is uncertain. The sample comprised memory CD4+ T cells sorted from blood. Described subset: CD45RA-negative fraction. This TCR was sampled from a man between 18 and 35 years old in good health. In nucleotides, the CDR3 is TGTGCCAGCAGTGAACTGATAGACACCACATACGAGCAGTACTTC. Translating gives CASSELIDTTYEQYF.